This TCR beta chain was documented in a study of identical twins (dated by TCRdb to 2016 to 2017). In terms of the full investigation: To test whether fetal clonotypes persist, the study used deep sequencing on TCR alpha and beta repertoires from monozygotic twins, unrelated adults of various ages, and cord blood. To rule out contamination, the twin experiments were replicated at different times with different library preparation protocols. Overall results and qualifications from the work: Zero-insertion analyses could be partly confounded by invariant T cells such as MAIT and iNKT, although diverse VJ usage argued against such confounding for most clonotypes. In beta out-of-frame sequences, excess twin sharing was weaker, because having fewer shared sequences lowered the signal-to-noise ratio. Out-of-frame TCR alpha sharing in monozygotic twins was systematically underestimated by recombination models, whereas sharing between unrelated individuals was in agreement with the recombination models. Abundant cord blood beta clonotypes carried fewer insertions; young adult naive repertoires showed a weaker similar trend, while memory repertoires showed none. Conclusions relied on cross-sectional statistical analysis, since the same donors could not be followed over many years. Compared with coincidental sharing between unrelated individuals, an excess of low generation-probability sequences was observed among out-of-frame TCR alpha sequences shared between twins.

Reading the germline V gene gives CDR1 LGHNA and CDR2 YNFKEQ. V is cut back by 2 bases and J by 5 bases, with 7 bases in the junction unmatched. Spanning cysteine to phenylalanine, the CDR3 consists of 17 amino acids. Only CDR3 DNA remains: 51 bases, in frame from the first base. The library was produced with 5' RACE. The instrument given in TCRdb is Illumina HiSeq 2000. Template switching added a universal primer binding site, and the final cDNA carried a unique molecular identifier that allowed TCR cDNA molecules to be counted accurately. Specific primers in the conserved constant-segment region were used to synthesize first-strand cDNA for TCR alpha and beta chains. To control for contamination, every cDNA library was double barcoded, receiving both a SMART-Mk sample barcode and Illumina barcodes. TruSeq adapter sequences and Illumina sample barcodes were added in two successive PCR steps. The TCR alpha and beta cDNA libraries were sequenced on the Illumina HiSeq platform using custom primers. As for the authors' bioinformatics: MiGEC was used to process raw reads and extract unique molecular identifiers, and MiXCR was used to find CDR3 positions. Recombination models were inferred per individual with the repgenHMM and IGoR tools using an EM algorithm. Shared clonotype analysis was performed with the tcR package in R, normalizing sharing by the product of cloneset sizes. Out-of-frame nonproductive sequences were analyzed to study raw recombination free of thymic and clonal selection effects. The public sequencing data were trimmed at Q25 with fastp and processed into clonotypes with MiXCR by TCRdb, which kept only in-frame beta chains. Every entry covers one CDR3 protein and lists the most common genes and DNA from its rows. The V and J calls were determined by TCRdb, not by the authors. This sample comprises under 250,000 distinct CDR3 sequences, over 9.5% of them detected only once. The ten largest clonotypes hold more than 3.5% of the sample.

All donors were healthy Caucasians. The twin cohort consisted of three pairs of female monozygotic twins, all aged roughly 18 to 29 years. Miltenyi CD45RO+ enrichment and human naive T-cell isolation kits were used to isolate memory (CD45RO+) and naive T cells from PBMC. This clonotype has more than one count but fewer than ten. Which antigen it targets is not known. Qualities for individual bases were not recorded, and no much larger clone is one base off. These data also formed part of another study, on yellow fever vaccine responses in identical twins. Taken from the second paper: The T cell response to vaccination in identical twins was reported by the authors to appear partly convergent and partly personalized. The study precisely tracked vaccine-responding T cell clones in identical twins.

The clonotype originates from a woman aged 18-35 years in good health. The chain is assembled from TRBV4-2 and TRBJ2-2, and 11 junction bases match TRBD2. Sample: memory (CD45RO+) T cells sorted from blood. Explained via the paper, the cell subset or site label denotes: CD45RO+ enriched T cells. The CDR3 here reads CASSQRLAGGRTGELFF. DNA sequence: TGTGCCAGCAGCCAACGGTTAGCGGGAGGGCGGACCGGGGAGCTGTTTTTT.